Shown below are 24 T cell receptor beta chains from a single sample sequenced in a study of beta chain features in type 1 diabetes. The isolated RNA, all of it, was reverse transcribed, so expressed TCRB transcripts were what got sequenced. Sequenced by immunoSEQ multiplex PCR; TCRdb stores in-frame clones only, minus some. The sample has roughly 500,000 clones; 25% to 35% are singletons. The sequencing input was naive CD4+ T cells from blood. These receptor sequences come from a man aged 18 to 30 in good health.

This rearrangement joins TRBV2 to TRBJ2-5; 8 nucleotides agree with TRBD1. This CDR3 spans 14 amino acids. Looked up from germline, CDR1 is SNHLY and CDR2 is FYNNEI. The V and J ends lost 5 bases and 4 bases, in that order; junction bases with no gene match: 6. The CDR3 region is CASSWQGAVETQYF. The CDR3 DNA sequence: TGTGCCAGCAGTTGGCAGGGGGCAGTAGAGACCCAGTACTTC.

The rearrangement uses TRBV29-1 and TRBJ1-3; 7 bases agree with TRBD1. The CDR3 sequence is 12 residues long. The trim removed 7 bases at V and 4 bases at J, leaving 4 bases unmatched. Germline CDR1 is SQVTM and CDR2 is ANQGSEA. The CDR3: CSARQGGNTIYF. The DNA for the CDR3 is TGCAGCGCCAGACAGGGAGGAAACACCATATATTTT.

Worth noting for this clone: In the same sample, other DNA sequences code for this CDR3. V usage is TRBV5-1 and J usage is TRBJ2-7; maybe TRBD1 (6 bases). The germline V gene has CDR1 SGHRS and CDR2 YFSETQ. This CDR3 contains 12 residues. Trimming cost V 2 bases and J 3 bases, with 6 bases left between them. CDR3 amino acids: CASSLQGYEQYF. The DNA for the CDR3 is TGCGCCAGCAGCTTACAGGGCTACGAGCAGTACTTC.

The chain couples TRBV7-2 to TRBJ1-2, with D unresolved. V dropped 1 base and J dropped 5 bases, with 8 bases sitting between them. CDR1 SGHTA and CDR2 FQGNSA come from the germline V gene. CDR3 size: 13 residues. The CDR3: CASSLVASYGYTF. As DNA, the CDR3 is TGTGCCAGCAGCTTAGTAGCATCGTATGGCTACACCTTC.

This clone has more than one count but fewer than ten. V and J are TRBV30 and TRBJ1-1; D ambiguous. The CDR3 consists of 14 residues. CDR1 is GTSNPN and CDR2 is SVGIG in the germline V gene (reference sequence). Trimming pared 1 base from V and 0 bases from J, leaving 9 bases between. CDR3 sequence: CAWSAPGMNTEAFF. Written as DNA, the CDR3 is TGTGCCTGGAGTGCGCCCGGAATGAACACTGAAGCTTTCTTT.

This chain uses TRBV5-6 with TRBJ2-5, with 10 bases matching TRBD1. The CDR3 spans 14 residues. The junction had 4 bases not matched to a gene; V was cut back by 3 bases and J by 5 bases. The germline CDR1 and CDR2 sequences are SGHDT and YYEEEE. The CDR3 loop reads CASSSTGGVETQYF. The CDR3 nucleotides are TGTGCCAGCAGCTCGACAGGGGGCGTCGAGACCCAGTACTTC.

The chain is built from TRBV30 and TRBJ1-1; no definite D call. With 3 bases removed from V and 5 bases from J, the gap between germline ends came to 16 bases. The V gene's germline CDR1 is GTSNPN and CDR2 SVGIG (reference sequence). This CDR3 comprises 14 residues. In DNA, the CDR3 is TGTGCCTGGAGCGCTTTGTGGCGGAGGACTGAAGCTTTCTTT. The encoded protein is CAWSALWRRTEAFF. Full variable domain (remainder filled in from reference TRBV30 and TRBJ1-1): SQTIHQWPATLVQPVGSPLSLECTVEGTSNPNLYWYRQAAGRGLQLLFYSVGIGQISSEVPQNLSASRPQDRQFILSSKKLLLSDSGFYLCAWSALWRRTEAFFGQGTRLTVV.

The CDR3 DNA reads as TGTGCCTGGAGTTCAGGGGGGCTGAACACTGAAGCTTTCTTT. It is translated as CAWSSGGLNTEAFF. This sequence joins TRBV30 and TRBJ1-1; 7 nucleotides line up with TRBD1. Unmatched junction bases numbered 3, after V lost 2 bases and J lost 0 bases. CDR1 is GTSNPN, CDR2 SVGIG, per germline (reference sequence). The length of the CDR3 is 14 residues. The full variable domain, completed using reference TRBV30 and TRBJ1-1, is SQTIHQWPATLVQPVGSPLSLECTVEGTSNPNLYWYRQAAGRGLQLLFYSVGIGQISSEVPQNLSASRPQDRQFILSSKKLLLSDSGFYLCAWSSGGLNTEAFFGQGTRLTVV.

V is TRBV13 and J is TRBJ2-5; the match to TRBD2 covers 11 bases. The CDR3 is 16 amino acids. Per germline, CDR1 PRHDT and CDR2 FYEKMQ (reference sequence). V trimming: 6 bases; J trimming: 2 bases; junction bases outside the gene matches: 8. CDR3: CASRELAGGNQETQYF. CDR3 in DNA: TGTGCCAGCAGGGAGCTAGCGGGAGGTAATCAAGAGACCCAGTACTTC.

V and J are TRBV15 and TRBJ1-1, with D perhaps TRBD1 (6 bases). V shed 5 bases and J shed 0 bases, with 16 bases lying between them. The CDR3 consists of 16 residues. The germline V gene encodes CDR1 LNHNV and CDR2 YYDKDF (reference sequence). The CDR3 nucleotides are TGTGCCACCAGCCGAAGGACAGCCCGGATGAACACTGAAGCTTTCTTT. It yields the protein CATSRRTARMNTEAFF.

This clone was picked up a small number of times. V gene TRBV4-3 combines with J gene TRBJ2-1; possibly TRBD2 for D (5 bases). Germline loops: CDR1 LGHNA, CDR2 YSLEER. CDR3 length: 15 amino acids. The V end was cut by 0 bases, the J end by 4 bases, with 10 bases between. CDR3 sequence reads: CASSQDRQRYNEQFF. Written as DNA, the CDR3 is TGCGCCAGCAGCCAAGATCGGCAGCGGTACAATGAGCAGTTCTTC.

The J gene is TRBJ2-1, the V gene TRBV9; D is possibly TRBD2 (5 bases). From germline, CDR1 is SGDLS and CDR2 YYNGEE. This CDR3 is 12 amino acids long. V was clipped by 0 bases and J by 10 bases, with 8 bases between them. For the CDR3, the DNA is TGTGCCAGCAGCGTAGCTACGGGGGAGCAGTTCTTC. Translation gives CASSVATGEQFF.

The chain couples TRBV9 to TRBJ2-3, with TRBD2 matching over 8 bases. This CDR3 region has 15 residues. The V and J ends lost 3 bases and 1 base, in that order; junction bases with no gene match: 4. Germline CDR1 and CDR2: SGDLS and YYNGEE. The CDR3 loop reads CASSDGTSGTDTQYF. CDR3 nucleotide sequence: TGTGCCAGCAGCGACGGGACTAGTGGCACAGATACGCAGTATTTT.

The sample holds a few counts of this clone. The chain combines TRBV25-1 with TRBJ2-3, with TRBD2 identical over 9 bases. Germline values: CDR1 MGHDK, CDR2 SYGVNS. The CDR3 loop spans 18 amino acids. The J segment lost 4 bases and the V segment lost 4 bases, leaving 15 bases of the junction unmatched. CDR3 in DNA: TGTGCCAGCAGTGTCTTAAGCGGGAGGACCCGTCTCGCAGATACGCAGTATTTT. Translation gives CASSVLSGRTRLADTQYF.

The rearrangement joins TRBV6-5 to TRBJ1-3; no clear D gene. The CDR3 has 12 residues. Between the trimmed V and J ends, which lost 10 bases and 4 bases, there was a span of 11 bases. Germline assignment: CDR1 MNHEY and CDR2 SVGAGI. CDR3 sequence (DNA): TGTGCCACGACTCAGGAGGGAAACACCATATATTTT. Translating gives CATTQEGNTIYF.

J is TRBJ2-7 and V is TRBV30, with TRBD2 as a possible D gene (6 bases). Between the trimmed V and J ends, which lost 2 bases and 3 bases, there was a span of 20 bases. This CDR3 contains 16 residues. Germline CDR1 GTSNPN, CDR2 SVGIG (reference sequence). In nucleotides, the CDR3 is TGTGCCTGGAGTACCTGGCTTCGGGGGTTAGGCTACGAGCAGTACTTC. Protein: CAWSTWLRGLGYEQYF.

The J gene is TRBJ1-6, the V gene TRBV4-1; D is undetermined. The CDR3 has 15 residues. Germline CDR1 is MGHRA and CDR2 is YSYEKL. V shed 2 bases and J shed 3 bases, with 8 bases lying between them. CDR3 protein: CASSQTAFYNSPLHF. CDR3 nucleotide sequence: TGCGCCAGCAGCCAAACGGCTTTCTATAATTCACCCCTCCACTTT.

This clone was seen a single time. CDR3 bases: TGTGCCTTGACTGGCCAAGAGACCCAGTACTTC. Its protein is CALTGQETQYF. The chain couples TRBV30 to TRBJ2-5; D call uncertain. The germline V gene has CDR1 GTSNPN and CDR2 SVGIG (reference sequence). CDR3 length: 11 amino acids. Trimming stripped 7 bases from V and 1 base from J, with 7 bases between.

The V gene is TRBV15, the J gene TRBJ2-7; a weak D match, TRBD2 (5 bases). The CDR3 runs 16 residues. The ends were cut back, 0 bases at V and 2 bases at J, with 14 bases in the middle. Germline CDR1 is LNHNV and CDR2 is YYDKDF (reference sequence). The CDR3 DNA follows: TGTGCCACCAGCAGAGATCTTAGCGCGGGCACCTACGAGCAGTACTTC. Its protein product is CATSRDLSAGTYEQYF.

J is TRBJ2-5 and V is TRBV9, with no clear D. The V end was cut by 4 bases, the J end by 5 bases, with 9 bases between. The V gene's germline CDR1 is SGDLS and CDR2 YYNGEE. CDR3 length: 12 amino acids. CDR3 sequence: CASSPAGETQYF. The CDR3 DNA is TGTGCCAGCAGCCCGGCTGGGGAGACCCAGTACTTC.

The J gene is TRBJ2-1, the V gene TRBV7-9; D ambiguous. The CDR3 length is 12 residues. V gave up 6 bases and J gave up 9 bases, with 12 bases separating them. Germline V gene data show CDR1 as SEHNR and CDR2 as FQNEAQ (reference sequence). The CDR3 is CASRVVVGEQFF. In nucleotides, the CDR3 is TGTGCCAGCAGAGTCGTGGTGGGTGAGCAGTTCTTC.

The chain uses TRBV7-9 and TRBJ2-1; D is possibly TRBD1 (5 bases). Deletions cut 1 base from V and 8 bases from J, with 9 bases between. In germline, CDR1 is SEHNR, CDR2 FQNEAQ (reference sequence). This CDR3 has 13 amino acids. CDR3 amino acids: CASSLVQGDEQFF. The CDR3 region has the DNA TGTGCCAGCAGCTTAGTTCAAGGGGATGAGCAGTTCTTC.

The rearrangement links TRBV18 to TRBJ2-1; D remains unclear. This CDR3 is 14 amino acids long. Germline assignment: CDR1 KGHSH and CDR2 LQKENI. V was trimmed by 0 bases and J by 4 bases, leaving 7 bases between them. The CDR3: CASSPPQNYNEQFF. The DNA of the CDR3 is TGTGCCAGCTCACCACCTCAGAATTACAATGAGCAGTTCTTC.

The J gene is TRBJ2-1, the V gene TRBV7-9; D not certain. The length of the CDR3 is 9 residues. V was trimmed by 5 bases and J by 7 bases, leaving 0 bases between them. Germline values: CDR1 SEHNR, CDR2 FQNEAQ (reference sequence). DNA of the CDR3: TGTGCCAGCAGCAATGAGCAGTTCTTC. It specifies CASSNEQFF.